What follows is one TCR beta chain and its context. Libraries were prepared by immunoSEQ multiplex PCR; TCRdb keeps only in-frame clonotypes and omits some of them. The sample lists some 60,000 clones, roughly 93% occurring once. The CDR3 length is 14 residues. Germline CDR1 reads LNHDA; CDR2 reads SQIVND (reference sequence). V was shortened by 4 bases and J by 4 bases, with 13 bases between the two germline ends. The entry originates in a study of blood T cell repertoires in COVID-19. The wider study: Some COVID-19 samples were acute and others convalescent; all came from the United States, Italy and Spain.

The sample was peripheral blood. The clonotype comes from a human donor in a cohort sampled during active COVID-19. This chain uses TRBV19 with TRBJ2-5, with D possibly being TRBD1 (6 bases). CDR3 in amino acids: CASSRGQSGETQYF. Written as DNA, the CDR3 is TGTGCCAGTAGTAGGGGACAATCCGGAGAGACCCAGTACTTC.